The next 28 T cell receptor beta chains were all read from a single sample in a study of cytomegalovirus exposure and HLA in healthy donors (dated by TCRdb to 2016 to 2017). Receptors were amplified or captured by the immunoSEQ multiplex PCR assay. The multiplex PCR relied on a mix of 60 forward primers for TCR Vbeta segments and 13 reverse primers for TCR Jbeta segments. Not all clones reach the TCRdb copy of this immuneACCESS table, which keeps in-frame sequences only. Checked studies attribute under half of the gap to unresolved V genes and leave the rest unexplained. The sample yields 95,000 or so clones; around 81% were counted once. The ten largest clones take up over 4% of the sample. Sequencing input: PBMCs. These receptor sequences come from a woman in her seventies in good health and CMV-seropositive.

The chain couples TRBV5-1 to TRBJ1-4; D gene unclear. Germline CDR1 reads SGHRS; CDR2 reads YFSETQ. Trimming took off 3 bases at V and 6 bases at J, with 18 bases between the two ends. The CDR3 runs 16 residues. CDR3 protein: CASSSGISAGDEKLFF. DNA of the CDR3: TGCGCCAGCAGCTCCGGGATATCAGCCGGGGATGAAAAACTGTTTTTT.

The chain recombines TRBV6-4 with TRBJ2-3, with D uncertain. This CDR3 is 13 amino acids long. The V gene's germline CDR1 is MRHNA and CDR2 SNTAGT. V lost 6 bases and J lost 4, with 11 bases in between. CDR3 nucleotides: TGTGCCAGCAGCCAAAGTTACTCAGATACGCAGTATTTT. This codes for CASSQSYSDTQYF.

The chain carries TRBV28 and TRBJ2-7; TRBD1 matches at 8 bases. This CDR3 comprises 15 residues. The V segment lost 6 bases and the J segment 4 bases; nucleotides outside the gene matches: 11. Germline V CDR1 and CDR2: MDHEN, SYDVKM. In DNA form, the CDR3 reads TGTGCCAGCAGCCTACCGGGGACAGGTTCTTACGAGCAGTACTTC. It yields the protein CASSLPGTGSYEQYF.

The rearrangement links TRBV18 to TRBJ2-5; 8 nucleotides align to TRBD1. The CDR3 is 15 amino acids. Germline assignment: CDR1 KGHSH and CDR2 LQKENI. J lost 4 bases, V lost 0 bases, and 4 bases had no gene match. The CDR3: CASSPPTTGAETQYF. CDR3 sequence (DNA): TGTGCCAGCTCACCACCGACGACAGGGGCAGAGACCCAGTACTTC.

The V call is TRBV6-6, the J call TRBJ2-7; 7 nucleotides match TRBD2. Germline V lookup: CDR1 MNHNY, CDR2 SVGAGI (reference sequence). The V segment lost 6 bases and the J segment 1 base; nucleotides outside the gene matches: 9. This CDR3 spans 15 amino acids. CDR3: CASSPRLAVSYEQYF. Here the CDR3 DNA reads TGTGCCAGCAGCCCCCGGCTAGCGGTATCCTACGAGCAGTACTTC.

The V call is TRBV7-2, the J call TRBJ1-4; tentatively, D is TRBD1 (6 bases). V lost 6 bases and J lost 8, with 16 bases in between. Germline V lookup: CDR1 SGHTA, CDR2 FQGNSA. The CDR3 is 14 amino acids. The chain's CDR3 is CASSLTDSIEKLFF. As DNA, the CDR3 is TGTGCCAGCAGTCTAACGGACAGTATCGAAAAACTGTTTTTT.

CDR3 sequence reads: CASSYSIPGGGETQYF. The CDR3 bases are TGTGCCAGCAGTTACTCGATCCCGGGAGGGGGGGAGACCCAGTACTTC. V gene TRBV6-5 combines with J gene TRBJ2-5, with TRBD2 matching 8 bases. The trim removed 0 bases at V and 5 bases at J, leaving 8 bases unmatched. Germline V gives CDR1 MNHEY, CDR2 SVGAGI. The CDR3 extends over 16 amino acids.

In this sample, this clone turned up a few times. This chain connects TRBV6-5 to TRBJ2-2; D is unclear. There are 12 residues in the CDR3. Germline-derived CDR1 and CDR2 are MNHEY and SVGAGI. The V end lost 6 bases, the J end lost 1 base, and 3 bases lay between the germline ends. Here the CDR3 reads CASSRNTGELFF. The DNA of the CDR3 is TGTGCCAGCAGCCGGAACACCGGGGAGCTGTTTTTT.

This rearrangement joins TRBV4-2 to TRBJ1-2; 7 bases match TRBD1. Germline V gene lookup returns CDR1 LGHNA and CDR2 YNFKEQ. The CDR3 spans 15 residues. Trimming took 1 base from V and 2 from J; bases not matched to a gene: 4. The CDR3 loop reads CASSQATGSNYGYTF. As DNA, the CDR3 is TGTGCCAGCAGCCAAGCGACAGGGTCGAACTATGGCTACACCTTC.

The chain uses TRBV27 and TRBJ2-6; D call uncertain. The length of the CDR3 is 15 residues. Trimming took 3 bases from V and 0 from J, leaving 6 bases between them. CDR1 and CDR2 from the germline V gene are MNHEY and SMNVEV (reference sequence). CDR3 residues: CASSFIVSGANVLTF. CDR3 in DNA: TGTGCCAGCAGTTTCATAGTCTCTGGGGCCAACGTCCTGACTTTC.

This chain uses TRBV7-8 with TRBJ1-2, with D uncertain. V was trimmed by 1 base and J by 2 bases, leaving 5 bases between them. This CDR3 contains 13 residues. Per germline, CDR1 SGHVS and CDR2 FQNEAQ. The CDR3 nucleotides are TGTGCCAGCAGCTTAGGCCGGAACTATGGCTACACCTTC. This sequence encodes CASSLGRNYGYTF.

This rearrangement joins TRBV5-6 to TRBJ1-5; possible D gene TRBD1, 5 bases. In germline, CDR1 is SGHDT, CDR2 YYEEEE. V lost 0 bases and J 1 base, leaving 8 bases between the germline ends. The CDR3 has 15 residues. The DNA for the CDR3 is TGTGCCAGCAGCTTGGGAGGACACAGCAATCAGCCCCAGCATTTT. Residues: CASSLGGHSNQPQHF.

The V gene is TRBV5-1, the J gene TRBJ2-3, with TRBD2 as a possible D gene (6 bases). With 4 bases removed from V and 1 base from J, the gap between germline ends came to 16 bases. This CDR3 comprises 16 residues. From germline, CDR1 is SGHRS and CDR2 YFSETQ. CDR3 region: CASSMEGLAGTDTQYF. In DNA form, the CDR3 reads TGCGCCAGCAGCATGGAGGGTCTAGCCGGCACAGATACGCAGTATTTT.

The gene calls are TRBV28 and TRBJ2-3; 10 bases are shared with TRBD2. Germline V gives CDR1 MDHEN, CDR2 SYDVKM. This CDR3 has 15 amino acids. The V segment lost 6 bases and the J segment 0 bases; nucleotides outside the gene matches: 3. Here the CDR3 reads CASSPTSGSTDTQYF. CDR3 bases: TGTGCCAGCAGCCCGACTAGCGGGAGCACAGATACGCAGTATTTT.

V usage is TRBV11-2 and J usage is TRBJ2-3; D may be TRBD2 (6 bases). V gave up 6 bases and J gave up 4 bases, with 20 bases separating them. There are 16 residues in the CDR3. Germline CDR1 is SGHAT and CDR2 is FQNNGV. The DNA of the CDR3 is TGTGCCAGCAGTACCAGGCGGGGAGGCGCGGCAGATACGCAGTATTTT. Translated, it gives CASSTRRGGAADTQYF.

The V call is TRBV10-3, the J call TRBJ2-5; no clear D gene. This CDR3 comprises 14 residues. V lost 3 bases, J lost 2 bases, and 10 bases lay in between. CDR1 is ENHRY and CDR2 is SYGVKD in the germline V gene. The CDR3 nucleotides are TGTGCCATCAGTGATTCGCGGAGTCAAGAGACCCAGTACTTC. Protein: CAISDSRSQETQYF.

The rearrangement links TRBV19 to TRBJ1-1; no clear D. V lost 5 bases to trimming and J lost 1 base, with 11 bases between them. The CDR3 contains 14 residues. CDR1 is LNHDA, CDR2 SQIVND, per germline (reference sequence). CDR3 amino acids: CASSVANGNTEAFF. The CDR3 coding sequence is TGTGCCAGTAGTGTCGCAAACGGGAACACTGAAGCTTTCTTT.

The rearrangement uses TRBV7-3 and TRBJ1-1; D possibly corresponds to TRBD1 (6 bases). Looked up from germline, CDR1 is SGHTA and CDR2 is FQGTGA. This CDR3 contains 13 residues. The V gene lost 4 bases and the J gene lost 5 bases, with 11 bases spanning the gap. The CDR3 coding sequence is TGTGCCAGCAGCTCACAGACAGGTACTGAAGCTTTCTTT. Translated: CASSSQTGTEAFF.

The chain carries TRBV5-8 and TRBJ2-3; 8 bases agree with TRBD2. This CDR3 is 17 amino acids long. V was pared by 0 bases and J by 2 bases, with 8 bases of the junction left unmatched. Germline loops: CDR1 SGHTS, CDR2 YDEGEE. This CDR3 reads CASSLAATSAATDTQYF. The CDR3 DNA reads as TGTGCCAGCAGCTTGGCCGCGACTAGCGCAGCCACAGATACGCAGTATTTT.

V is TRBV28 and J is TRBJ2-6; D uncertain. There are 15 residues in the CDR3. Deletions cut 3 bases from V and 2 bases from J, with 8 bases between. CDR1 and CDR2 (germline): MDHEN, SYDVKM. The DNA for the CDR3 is TGTGCCAGCAGTTTCGTGACACCTGGGGCCAACGTCCTGACTTTC. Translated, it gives CASSFVTPGANVLTF.

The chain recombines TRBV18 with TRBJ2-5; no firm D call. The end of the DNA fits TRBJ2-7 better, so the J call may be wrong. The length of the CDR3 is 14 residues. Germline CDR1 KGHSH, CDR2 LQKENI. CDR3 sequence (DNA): TGTGCCAGCTCACGAGGATTAGCTAGCTACGAGCAGTACTTC. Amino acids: CASSRGLASYEQYF.

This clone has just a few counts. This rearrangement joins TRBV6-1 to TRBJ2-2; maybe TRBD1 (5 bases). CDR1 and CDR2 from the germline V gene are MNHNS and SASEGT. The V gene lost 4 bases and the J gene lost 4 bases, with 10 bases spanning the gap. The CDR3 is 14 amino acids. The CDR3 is CASSARQSTGELFF. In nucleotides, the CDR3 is TGTGCCAGCAGTGCCCGACAGAGCACCGGGGAGCTGTTTTTT.

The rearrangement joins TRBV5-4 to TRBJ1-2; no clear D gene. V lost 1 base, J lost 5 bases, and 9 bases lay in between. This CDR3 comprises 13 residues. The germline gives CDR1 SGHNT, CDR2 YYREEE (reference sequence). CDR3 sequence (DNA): TGTGCCAGCAGCTTGACAGCTACTTATGGCTACACCTTC. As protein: CASSLTATYGYTF. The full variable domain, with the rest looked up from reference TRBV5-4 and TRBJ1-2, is ETGVTQSPTHLIKTRGQQVTLRCSSQSGHNTVSWYQQALGQGPQFIFQYYREEENGRGNFPPRFSGLQFPNYSSELNVNALELDDSALYLCASSLTATYGYTFGSGTRLTVV.

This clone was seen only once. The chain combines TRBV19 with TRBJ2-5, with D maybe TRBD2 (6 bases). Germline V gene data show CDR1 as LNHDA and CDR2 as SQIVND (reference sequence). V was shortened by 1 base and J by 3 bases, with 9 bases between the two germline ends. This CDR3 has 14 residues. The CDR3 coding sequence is TGTGCCAGTAGTATAGGTGGGAGGAAAGAGACCCAGTACTTC. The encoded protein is CASSIGGRKETQYF.

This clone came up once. CDR3 amino acids: CASSLDRAYYGYTF. In DNA, the CDR3 is TGTGCCAGCAGCTTGGACAGGGCTTACTATGGCTACACCTTC. The genes are TRBV5-4 and TRBJ1-2; perhaps TRBD1 as D (6 bases). This CDR3 is 14 amino acids long. Germline CDR1 SGHNT, CDR2 YYREEE (reference sequence). V shed 0 bases and J shed 3 bases, with 9 bases lying between them.

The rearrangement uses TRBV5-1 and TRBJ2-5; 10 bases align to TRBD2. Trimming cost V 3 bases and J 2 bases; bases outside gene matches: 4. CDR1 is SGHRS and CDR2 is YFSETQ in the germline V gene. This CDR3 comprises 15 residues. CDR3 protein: CASSSLAGEQETQYF. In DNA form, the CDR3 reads TGCGCCAGCAGCTCCCTAGCGGGAGAACAAGAGACCCAGTACTTC.

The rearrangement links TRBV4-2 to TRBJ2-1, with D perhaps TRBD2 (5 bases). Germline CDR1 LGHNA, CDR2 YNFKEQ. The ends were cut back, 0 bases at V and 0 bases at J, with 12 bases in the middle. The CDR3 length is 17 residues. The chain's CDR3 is CASSQDLSGSSYNEQFF. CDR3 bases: TGTGCCAGCAGCCAAGATCTGAGCGGCAGCTCCTACAATGAGCAGTTCTTC.

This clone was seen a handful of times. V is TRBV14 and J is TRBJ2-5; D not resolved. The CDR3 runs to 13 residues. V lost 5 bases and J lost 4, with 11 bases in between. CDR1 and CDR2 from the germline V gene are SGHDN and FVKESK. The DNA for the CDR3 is TGTGCCAGCAGCAAAGGGCCCCGAGAGACCCAGTACTTC. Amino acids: CASSKGPRETQYF.